Sequencing of this TCR beta chain was carried out in a study of blood T cell repertoires in COVID-19 (dated by TCRdb to the early 2020s). Broadly, across the study: Collaborator samples came from the United States, Italy and Spain and covered acute and convalescent phases of COVID-19. The material from the prospective study consisted of cDNA or gDNA derived from T cells, B-cell-depleted T cells, or PBMCs. Deeply sampled blood TCRbeta repertoires from subjects exposed to, actively infected with, or recovered from COVID-19 were included in the dataset. Sample metadata almost always included a de-identified subject ID, COVID-19 status, age in years and sex. A freely available public database, intended as a resource for researchers studying the immune response to SARS-CoV-2, is where the repertoires were released. HLA class I and class II types, where available, came from metadata supplied by the sample provider rather than from assay-based typing. The samples were drawn from the first 160 participants of the ongoing ImmuneRACE study and from 1,254 subjects provided by 6 global collaborators. Points the paper makes about the study in general: How much clinical and demographic metadata was included differed by source and by participant, and the metadata was provided uncurated.

The immunoSEQ Assay, a bias-controlled multiplex PCR, was used to amplify TCRbeta CDR3 regions from genomic DNA. The authors' pipeline ran thus. Nucleated cell counts per sample were estimated from amplification of reference gene primers within the assay. Sequence reads were collapsed and filtered to measure the absolute abundance of every unique TCRbeta CDR3 rearrangement. For each sample, productive Simpson clonality was calculated by taking the square root of Simpson's diversity index across productive rearrangements. Drawn from immuneACCESS, this table holds only the in-frame rearrangements with V and J called that TCRdb kept. Clones are partly lost; checked studies trace under half to an unresolved V gene and leave the rest unexplained. V and J calls and clone size are copied from that table; D and trimming were computed from the DNA. The sample table shows 36,000 or so clones, and about nine tenths are seen once. The top ten clones comprise 4.8% of the sample.

Collaborating institutions collected whole blood in K2EDTA tubes following their own protocols. For TCRbeta analysis, collaborators shipped samples as frozen whole blood, isolated PBMCs, or DNA extracted from either of those sample types. CDR1 and CDR2 are drawn from the germline V gene: KGHDR, SFDVKD. The CDR3 has 14 amino acids, counting the end cysteine and phenylalanine. Only the CDR3 part of the read is kept: 42 bases, read in frame from the first base. From V the trimming removes 5 bases and from J it removes 3 bases, while the gene matches leave 5 bases of the junction unaccounted for. As for this clone: Its antigen specificity is not known. Base qualities are not provided; no much larger clone lies one nucleotide away.

Recombination connected TRBV24-1 to TRBJ2-5, with 7 bases aligning to TRBD2. The TCR originated in a human donor in a cohort sampled during active COVID-19. Specimen: peripheral blood. The DNA is as follows: TGTGCCACCAGTGGGGCTAGCGGAAAAGAGACCCAGTACTTC. It codes for CATSGASGKETQYF.